The 16 T cell receptor beta chains listed next were all sequenced from one sample in a study of blood T cell repertoires in COVID-19. This table comes from immunoSEQ multiplex PCR, and its TCRdb copy is limited to in-frame clones, with some not included. The profile shows 250,000 to 300,000 clones, 80% to 90% of them singletons. The specimen was peripheral blood. These TCRs come from a man aged 40-55 years with acute or convalescent COVID-19.

The rearrangement links TRBV24-1 to TRBJ2-3; weak D call: TRBD1 (5 bases). Per germline, CDR1 KGHDR and CDR2 SFDVKD. V was trimmed by 10 bases and J by 2 bases, leaving 12 bases between them. The CDR3 is 13 residues long. Here the CDR3 DNA reads TGTGCCACTATTGACAGAAACACAGATACGCAGTATTTT. Its protein product is CATIDRNTDTQYF.

The V gene is TRBV29-1, the J gene TRBJ1-3, with a possible D match to TRBD1 (6 bases). Trimming pared 7 bases from V and 4 bases from J, leaving 20 bases between. The CDR3 consists of 15 residues. CDR1 and CDR2 from the germline V gene are SQVTM and ANQGSEA. The CDR3 loop reads CSAEPGGAEGNTIYF. CDR3 coding DNA: TGCAGCGCCGAACCCGGGGGGGCTGAAGGAAACACCATATATTTT.

The chain has TRBV7-9 and TRBJ1-2, with D perhaps matching TRBD1 (5 bases). Germline CDR1 and CDR2: SEHNR and FQNEAQ (reference sequence). This CDR3 contains 14 residues. V lost 5 bases to trimming and J lost 6 bases, with 16 bases between them. CDR3 residues: CASSQSTVSNGYTF. In nucleotides, the CDR3 is TGTGCCAGCAGCCAATCGACAGTTTCGAATGGCTACACCTTC. The full variable domain, its missing parts supplied by reference TRBV7-9 and TRBJ1-2, is DTGVSQNPRHKITKRGQNVTFRCDPISEHNRLYWYRQTLGQGPEFLTYFQNEAQLEKSRLLSDRFSAERPKGSFSTLEIQRTEQGDSAMYLCASSQSTVSNGYTFGSGTRLTVV.

This clone was seen once. The V call is TRBV27, the J call TRBJ1-4, with D tentatively TRBD1 (5 bases). The V end was cut by 0 bases, the J end by 8 bases, with 13 bases between. The CDR3 extends over 15 amino acids. Looked up from germline, CDR1 is MNHEY and CDR2 is SMNVEV (reference sequence). The CDR3: CASSLSRGAGEKLFF. Here the CDR3 DNA reads TGTGCCAGCAGTTTATCACGAGGGGCGGGGGAAAAACTGTTTTTT.

This rearrangement joins TRBV30 to TRBJ1-4; D perhaps matches TRBD1 (6 bases). Germline-derived CDR1 and CDR2 are GTSNPN and SVGIG (reference sequence). The CDR3 totals 14 residues. The V gene lost 6 bases and the J gene lost 4 bases, with 15 bases spanning the gap. The CDR3 spells CACNRARVNEKLFF. Written as DNA, the CDR3 is TGTGCCTGTAACAGGGCCCGCGTTAATGAAAAACTGTTTTTT.

This sequence joins TRBV15 and TRBJ2-1; D possibly corresponds to TRBD1 (5 bases). V was clipped by 0 bases and J by 6 bases, with 12 bases between them. Germline values: CDR1 LNHNV, CDR2 YYDKDF (reference sequence). The CDR3 spans 15 residues. The CDR3 spells CATSRDSGILNEQFF. In DNA, the CDR3 is TGTGCCACCAGCAGAGATTCAGGGATTCTCAATGAGCAGTTCTTC.

This rearrangement joins TRBV5-4 to TRBJ2-1, with a weak D call TRBD2 (6 bases). The length of the CDR3 is 16 residues. Germline V gives CDR1 SGHNT, CDR2 YYREEE (reference sequence). Trimming took off 5 bases at V and 10 bases at J, with 25 bases between the two ends. The CDR3 spells CASSRNRDFQAYEQFF. Written as DNA, the CDR3 is TGTGCCAGCAGTCGGAACCGGGACTTTCAGGCCTACGAGCAGTTCTTC.

This chain connects TRBV30 to TRBJ2-7; 7 positions agree with TRBD1. The V gene's germline CDR1 is GTSNPN and CDR2 SVGIG (reference sequence). V shed 1 base and J 0 bases; nucleotides not matched to a gene: 6. The CDR3 loop spans 15 amino acids. The CDR3 nucleotides read TGTGCCTGGAGTGGGGGGACAGAAAACTCCTACGAGCAGTACTTC. Translation gives CAWSGGTENSYEQYF.

The genes are TRBV11-2 and TRBJ1-4; D call uncertain. In germline, CDR1 is SGHAT, CDR2 FQNNGV. CDR3 length: 15 amino acids. V was shortened by 6 bases and J by 0 bases, with 11 bases between the two germline ends. CDR3 in DNA: TGTGCCAGCAGGGGTATCGGAGCAACTAATGAAAAACTGTTTTTT. It codes for CASRGIGATNEKLFF.

The rearrangement links TRBV7-8 to TRBJ1-1; maybe TRBD1 (5 bases). V lost 5 bases and J 2 bases, leaving 15 bases between the germline ends. The germline CDR1 and CDR2 sequences are SGHVS and FQNEAQ. This CDR3 spans 15 amino acids. This CDR3 reads CASSPGTRANTEAFF. CDR3 nucleotides: TGTGCCAGCAGCCCAGGCACCAGGGCTAACACTGAAGCTTTCTTT.

The chain employs TRBV10-3 and TRBJ2-3; no firm D call. This CDR3 is built from 13 residues. With 4 bases removed from V and 2 bases from J, the gap between germline ends came to 7 bases. Germline V CDR1 and CDR2: ENHRY, SYGVKD. This chain's CDR3 is CAISAPDTDTQYF. CDR3 DNA: TGTGCCATCAGTGCGCCAGACACAGATACGCAGTATTTT.

This rearrangement joins TRBV7-2 to TRBJ2-3, with a possible D match to TRBD2 (5 bases). The V end was cut by 5 bases, the J end by 2 bases, with 14 bases between. This CDR3 contains 15 residues. Germline V gives CDR1 SGHTA, CDR2 FQGNSA. The CDR3 DNA reads as TGTGCCAGCAGCCCCGGGGTACTTATCACAGATACGCAGTATTTT. Translating gives CASSPGVLITDTQYF.

This clone was detected once. The sample has other DNA sequences that encode this CDR3 too. The V gene is TRBV12-3 or TRBV12-4, the J gene TRBJ1-2, with 7 bases lining up with TRBD1. Losses at the gene ends were 6 bases for V and 3 bases for J; bases not matched to a gene: 4. This CDR3 spans 13 amino acids. The CDR3 nucleotides read TGTGCCAGCAGCCTAGGGGGCGACTATGGCTACACCTTC. Its protein product is CASSLGGDYGYTF.

The chain has TRBV5-1 and TRBJ1-1; TRBD1 agrees at 8 bases. Per the germline V gene, CDR1 is SGHRS and CDR2 is YFSETQ. The CDR3 is 16 amino acids. The V gene end was trimmed by 2 bases and the J gene end by 1 base; junction bases not matched to a gene: 7. Here the CDR3 reads CASSFDPQGANTEAFF. The CDR3 DNA is TGCGCCAGCAGCTTTGACCCCCAGGGGGCGAACACTGAAGCTTTCTTT.

The V call is TRBV6-6, the J call TRBJ2-5, with D possibly TRBD2 on 5 matching bases. The germline CDR1 and CDR2 sequences are MNHNY and SVGAGI (reference sequence). The V end lost 4 bases, the J end lost 5 bases, and 14 bases lay between the germline ends. CDR3 length: 14 amino acids. Here the CDR3 reads CASSSRRPGETQYF. Here the CDR3 DNA reads TGTGCCAGCAGTTCCCGAAGACCGGGGGAGACCCAGTACTTC.

The chain employs TRBV18 and TRBJ1-1, with D unclear. Per germline, CDR1 KGHSH and CDR2 LQKENI. Trimming left V 6 bases short and J 1 base short, with 9 bases between. CDR3 size: 13 residues. CDR3 nucleotide sequence: TGTGCCAGCTCTCTAGACTGGAACACTGAAGCTTTCTTT. This encodes CASSLDWNTEAFF.